This T cell receptor beta chain was identified during a study of T-cell reconstitution after alpha-beta-depleted transplantation in children. This clonotype was detected a few times. Preparing the TCRbeta library involved the use of unique molecular identifiers. TCRdb redid the calling of the PCR reads with MiXCR, one entry per CDR3 protein. The sample has fewer than 450,000 distinct CDR3 sequences, around 16% seen once; the top ten hold roughly 40%. This receptor was taken from a male patient between 2 and 10 years old who had a stem cell transplant for acute lymphoblastic leukemia, so the T cells may come from the graft donor. Sequencing used PBMCs, mostly from graft donor cells, obtained 360 days after TCRalphabeta/CD19-depleted stem cell transplant.

The CDR3: CASSSRALAPSSYNEQFF. The CDR3 nucleotides read TGCGCCAGCAGCAGCAGGGCACTAGCGCCGAGCTCCTACAATGAGCAGTTCTTC. The chain recombines TRBV5-1 with TRBJ2-1; 7 bases align to TRBD2. V trimming: 4 bases; J trimming: 0 bases; junction bases outside the gene matches: 13. CDR1 SGHRS and CDR2 YFSETQ come from the germline V gene. The CDR3 runs 18 residues.